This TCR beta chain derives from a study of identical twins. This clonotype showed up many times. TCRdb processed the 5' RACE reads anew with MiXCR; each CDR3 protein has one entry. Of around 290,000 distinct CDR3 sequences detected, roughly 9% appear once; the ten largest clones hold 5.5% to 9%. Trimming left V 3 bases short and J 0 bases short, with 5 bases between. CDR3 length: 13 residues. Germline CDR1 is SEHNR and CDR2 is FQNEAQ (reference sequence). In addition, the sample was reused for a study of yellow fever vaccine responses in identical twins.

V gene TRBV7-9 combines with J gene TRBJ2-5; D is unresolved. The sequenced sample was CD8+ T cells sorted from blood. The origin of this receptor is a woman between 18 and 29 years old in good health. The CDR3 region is CASSFMNQETQYF. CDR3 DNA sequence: TGTGCCAGCAGCTTCATGAACCAAGAGACCCAGTACTTC. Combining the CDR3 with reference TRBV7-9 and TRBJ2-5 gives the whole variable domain DTGVSQNPRHKITKRGQNVTFRCDPISEHNRLYWYRQTLGQGPEFLTYFQNEAQLEKSRLLSDRFSAERPKGSFSTLEIQRTEQGDSAMYLCASSFMNQETQYFGPGTRLLVL.